These T cell receptor beta chains were read from a single sample in a study of OX40 agonist ivuxolimab in advanced cancers. Sequenced by immunoSEQ multiplex PCR; TCRdb stores in-frame clones only, minus some. The table records approximately 66,000 clones, around 87% of them present only once. Sequencing was performed on CD4+ or CD8+ T cells sorted from blood, taken in a trial of the OX40 agonist ivuxolimab. These receptors all come from an adult with an advanced solid tumor such as melanoma, head and neck, liver or kidney cancer. The conserved cysteine and the conserved F or W are not part of the CDR3 here. The order of the fields is V gene, clone size, CDR3 protein. A clone size is listed for some rows: how often the clone was seen (once, few, many), or a class if it is expanded.

>TRBV19|once
ASSRGPSYEQY
>TRBV5-1|few
ASSLVGLDGYT
>TRBV5-4|.
ASSLVSGGYHTQY
>TRBV9|.
ASSVLSGGADTGELF
>TRBV6-1|.
ASEGGRGWNTEAF
>TRBV5-6|.
ASSLGRNQPQH
>TRBV6-5|.
ASSYPSATGNEQF
>TRBV6-5|.
ASSLQGSGADTQY
>TRBV2|.
ARGVWDSYEQY
>TRBV5-1|.
ASSWTGGGYT
>TRBV18|.
ASSPTTGPLGAF
>TRBV19|.
ALPTQRSSYEQY
>TRBV19|few
ASSTRGPQH
>TRBV29-1|.
SVWTGAGTDTQY
>TRBV15|.
ATSGQGKNSPLH
>TRBV2|.
ASTLNPGQSYGYT
>TRBV5-1|.
ASRGTGGDEQY
>TRBV6-6|.
ASSYARGDNSPLH
>TRBV15|.
ATSRDGRQGGNTEAF
>TRBV7-2|.
ASSLSGTERNQPQH
>TRBV5-1|few
ASTRGLTNEKLF
>TRBV7-8|.
ASSWGTAVNTEAF
>TRBV19|.
ASSPVGAGTYNEQF
>TRBV19|.
ASMEQSSNQPQH
>TRBV6-1|.
ASSAPGQGVSLYEQY